One and the same sample provided the 27 T cell receptor beta chains below, sequenced in a study of chemoradiotherapy in HPV16-positive cancers. TCRdb keeps only in-frame clones here, not all; method: immunoSEQ multiplex PCR. The top ten clones hold 7.5% to 9.5% of a sample with around 6,500 clones, approximately 80% of them seen once. Sequenced here: tumor tissue, sampled from a patient who underwent chemoradiotherapy. Receptor source: a human donor with HPV-associated anogenital cancer.

This clone has a single count. The chain recombines TRBV7-9 with TRBJ1-1, with D maybe TRBD1 (6 bases). CDR3 size: 14 residues. Trimming took off 1 base at V and 5 bases at J, with 11 bases between the two ends. CDR1 and CDR2 (germline): SEHNR, FQNEAQ (reference sequence). CDR3 in amino acids: CASSLEGGRTEAFF. As DNA, the CDR3 is TGTGCCAGCAGCTTAGAGGGGGGACGTACTGAAGCTTTCTTT.

The genes are TRBV6-5 and TRBJ1-1; D is ambiguous. The V end lost 0 bases, the J end lost 6 bases, and 11 bases lay between the germline ends. Germline V lookup: CDR1 MNHEY, CDR2 SVGAGI. The CDR3 runs 14 residues. This CDR3 is CASSYSAGDPEAFF. The CDR3 DNA is TGTGCCAGCAGTTACTCTGCAGGAGACCCTGAAGCTTTCTTT.

V and J are TRBV7-2 and TRBJ1-6; no reliable D call. The CDR3 contains 13 residues. Germline CDR1 reads SGHTA; CDR2 reads FQGNSA. Trimming stripped 7 bases from V and 7 bases from J, with 11 bases between. The CDR3 loop is CASTLSVNSPLHF. As DNA, the CDR3 is TGTGCCAGCACCCTTAGTGTGAATTCACCCCTCCACTTT.

The rearrangement uses TRBV28 and TRBJ2-7; 9 bases agree with TRBD2. The ends lost 6 bases at V and 11 bases at J; junction bases unmatched: 8. Per germline, CDR1 MDHEN and CDR2 SYDVKM. The CDR3 sequence is 12 residues long. The CDR3 region has the DNA TGTGCCAGCAGCCAACTAGCGGGTCCGGAGTACTTC. Its protein is CASSQLAGPEYF.

The gene calls are TRBV4-2 and TRBJ2-7; the D gene is possibly TRBD1 (5 bases). The CDR3 spans 15 residues. V was clipped by 0 bases and J by 3 bases, with 12 bases between them. Germline V gives CDR1 LGHNA, CDR2 YNFKEQ. The CDR3 DNA reads TGTGCCAGCAGCCAAGATAGGCAGGGTTTCTACGAGCAGTACTTC. Protein: CASSQDRQGFYEQYF.

The chain has TRBV30 and TRBJ2-1; D is perhaps TRBD2 (6 bases). CDR3 length: 17 residues. Germline CDR1 reads GTSNPN; CDR2 reads SVGIG (reference sequence). The germline V and J ends were trimmed by 0 bases and 5 bases, with 20 bases remaining between them. The DNA of the CDR3 is TGTGCCTGGAGTGTTGGTTGGGGTAGCGGAGGTCACAATGAGCAGTTCTTC. Its protein product is CAWSVGWGSGGHNEQFF.

V usage is TRBV6-1 and J usage is TRBJ1-5; a weak D match, TRBD1 (6 bases). The CDR3 has 15 residues. Germline V gives CDR1 MNHNS, CDR2 SASEGT. V lost 4 bases and J lost 1, with 11 bases in between. The CDR3 loop is CASSARGSSNQPQHF. The CDR3 DNA reads as TGTGCCAGCAGTGCCAGGGGTTCAAGCAATCAGCCCCAGCATTTT.

V usage is TRBV5-4 and J usage is TRBJ1-1, with 7 bases fitting TRBD1. The CDR3 has 15 amino acids. Germline CDR1 is SGHNT and CDR2 is YYREEE (reference sequence). V lost 4 bases and J lost 1; bases outside the gene matches: 7. CDR3 amino acids: CASSPRGQANTEAFF. CDR3 coding DNA: TGTGCCAGCAGCCCAAGGGGGCAGGCGAACACTGAAGCTTTCTTT.

This sequence joins TRBV14 and TRBJ2-3, with D unresolved. Germline-derived CDR1 and CDR2 are SGHDN and FVKESK. This CDR3 has 14 amino acids. Trimming stripped 0 bases from V and 0 bases from J, with 4 bases between. As DNA, the CDR3 is TGTGCCAGCAGCCAAGATCTGAGCACAGATACGCAGTATTTT. It is translated as CASSQDLSTDTQYF.

This chain links TRBV19 with TRBJ1-6; TRBD1 matches 8 bases. Trimming removed 6 bases from V and 8 bases from J; junction bases left unmatched: 3. The CDR3 contains 13 residues. Germline V CDR1 and CDR2: LNHDA, SQIVND (reference sequence). Here the CDR3 DNA reads TGTGCCAGTAGCGTGACAGGGGATTCACCCCTCCACTTT. This gives the protein CASSVTGDSPLHF.

The chain combines TRBV28 with TRBJ2-7; D possibly corresponds to TRBD1 (5 bases). The CDR3 spans 14 residues. Per germline, CDR1 MDHEN and CDR2 SYDVKM. V lost 7 bases and J 3 bases, leaving 16 bases between the germline ends. DNA of the CDR3: TGTGCCAGCACTAGAATGACAGCAAGCTACGAGCAGTACTTC. Residues: CASTRMTASYEQYF.

This chain uses TRBV5-1 with TRBJ1-6, with 7 bases fitting TRBD1. V lost 4 bases, J lost 10 bases, and 11 bases stayed unmatched. CDR1 and CDR2 from the germline V gene are SGHRS and YFSETQ. There are 15 residues in the CDR3. CDR3 sequence (DNA): TGCGCCAGCAGCCCCGGGACAGTAGGGTTCTCACCCCTCCACTTT. This translates into CASSPGTVGFSPLHF. The variable domain in full, completed from reference TRBV5-1 and TRBJ1-6, reads KAGVTQTPRYLIKTRGQQVTLSCSPISGHRSVSWYQQTPGQGLQFLFEYFSETQRNKGNFPGRFSGRQFSNSRSEMNVSTLELGDSALYLCASSPGTVGFSPLHFGNGTRLTVT.

This chain links TRBV6-5 with TRBJ2-3; D remains unclear. The germline CDR1 and CDR2 sequences are MNHEY and SVGAGI. The CDR3 loop spans 13 amino acids. V gave up 1 base and J gave up 3 bases, with 5 bases separating them. The CDR3 protein is CASSYFITDTQYF. As DNA, the CDR3 is TGTGCCAGCAGTTACTTTATAACAGATACGCAGTATTTT.

The rearrangement uses TRBV5-4 and TRBJ1-1, with a possible D match to TRBD1 (6 bases). V dropped 4 bases and J dropped 1 base, with 20 bases sitting between them. The CDR3 covers 17 residues. The germline V gene has CDR1 SGHNT and CDR2 YYREEE (reference sequence). CDR3 in amino acids: CASSQDVRGRGNTEAFF. The CDR3 DNA sequence: TGTGCCAGCAGCCAAGACGTCAGGGGTAGGGGGAACACTGAAGCTTTCTTT.

This clone was counted a few times. The chain joins TRBV7-9 to TRBJ1-1, with TRBD1 matching over 7 bases. The CDR3 is 13 residues long. Germline assignment: CDR1 SEHNR and CDR2 FQNEAQ (reference sequence). Losses at the gene ends were 4 bases for V and 5 bases for J; bases not matched to a gene: 4. CDR3 amino acids: CASSYDRATEAFF. For the CDR3, the DNA is TGTGCCAGCAGCTATGACAGGGCAACTGAAGCTTTCTTT.

This chain joins TRBV19 and TRBJ1-1; D perhaps matches TRBD1 (5 bases). Germline V gene lookup returns CDR1 LNHDA and CDR2 SQIVND (reference sequence). Trimming took off 5 bases at V and 5 bases at J, with 12 bases between the two ends. The CDR3 is made up of 13 amino acids. The CDR3 sequence is CASSYAGWTEAFF. The CDR3, as DNA: TGTGCCAGTAGTTATGCAGGGTGGACTGAAGCTTTCTTT.

This chain uses TRBV18 with TRBJ1-6; 12 nucleotides line up with TRBD1. This CDR3 contains 15 residues. V lost 5 bases to trimming and J lost 8 bases; unmatched junction nucleotides: 4. Per the germline V gene, CDR1 is KGHSH and CDR2 is LQKENI. The CDR3 DNA reads as TGTGCCAGCTCAGGGACAGGGGGCCTTGATTCACCCCTCCACTTT. This codes for CASSGTGGLDSPLHF.

The chain uses TRBV5-6 and TRBJ1-1; D perhaps matches TRBD1 (5 bases). Per germline, CDR1 SGHDT and CDR2 YYEEEE. The CDR3 runs to 13 residues. The ends were cut back, 2 bases at V and 6 bases at J, with 11 bases in the middle. The CDR3 loop reads CASSFDPQAEAFF. The DNA of the CDR3 is TGTGCCAGCAGCTTCGACCCACAGGCTGAAGCTTTCTTT.

A few counts support this clone. This rearrangement joins TRBV27 to TRBJ2-2; 9 bases match TRBD2. With V trimmed by 6 bases and J by 4 bases, 9 bases remained unmatched. The CDR3 is 16 residues long. The germline CDR1 and CDR2 sequences are MNHEY and SMNVEV (reference sequence). CDR3 DNA sequence: TGTGCCAGCAGCCTTGGGGCGGGGGGGCTCACCGGGGAGCTGTTTTTT. This codes for CASSLGAGGLTGELFF.

The V call is TRBV6-6, the J call TRBJ1-1; D is perhaps TRBD1 (6 bases). Trimming took 5 bases from V and 3 from J, leaving 16 bases between them. Looked up from germline, CDR1 is MNHNY and CDR2 is SVGAGI (reference sequence). This CDR3 is built from 15 residues. The CDR3 spells CASSVEQGYYTEAFF. The CDR3 bases are TGTGCCAGCAGTGTTGAACAGGGTTACTACACTGAAGCTTTCTTT.

V is TRBV7-2 and J is TRBJ2-5; a weak D match, TRBD1 (7 bases). Trimming took 11 bases from V and 2 from J, leaving 15 bases between them. The CDR3 is 13 residues long. The germline V gene has CDR1 SGHTA and CDR2 FQGNSA. CDR3 DNA: TGTGCCGCGTCAGGGGGGTGGCAAGAGACCCAGTACTTC. The encoded protein is CAASGGWQETQYF. Drawing the rest from reference TRBV7-2 and TRBJ2-5, the complete variable domain is GAGVSQSPSNKVTEKGKDVELRCDPISGHTALYWYRQSLGQGLEFLIYFQGNSAPDKSGLPSDRFSAERTGGSVSTLTIQRTQQEDSAVYLCAASGGWQETQYFGPGTRLLVL.

Written as DNA, the CDR3 is TGTGCCAGCAGCATAGACAGGGCAGATACGCAGTATTTT. Translation: CASSIDRADTQYF. V gene TRBV7-8 combines with J gene TRBJ2-3, with 7 nucleotides matching TRBD1. CDR1 and CDR2 from the germline V gene are SGHVS and FQNEAQ. Trimming at V came to 5 bases and at J to 4 bases, leaving 3 bases not matched to a gene. The CDR3 covers 13 residues.

The gene calls are TRBV5-1 and TRBJ1-6; D unresolved. Germline assignment: CDR1 SGHRS and CDR2 YFSETQ. Trimming took 0 bases from V and 10 from J, leaving 5 bases between them. CDR3 length: 12 residues. Written as DNA, the CDR3 is TGCGCCAGCAGCTTGGGATCATCACCCCTCCACTTT. This gives the protein CASSLGSSPLHF.

This rearrangement joins TRBV7-2 to TRBJ1-1, with TRBD1 matching over 7 bases. V dropped 5 bases and J dropped 3; count of bases not matched to a gene: 6. The CDR3 spans 14 residues. In germline, CDR1 is SGHTA, CDR2 FQGNSA. DNA of the CDR3: TGTGCCAGCAGCGCTATACAGGGGTACACTGAAGCTTTCTTT. This encodes CASSAIQGYTEAFF. Complete variable domain (other parts from reference TRBV7-2 and TRBJ1-1): GAGVSQSPSNKVTEKGKDVELRCDPISGHTALYWYRQSLGQGLEFLIYFQGNSAPDKSGLPSDRFSAERTGGSVSTLTIQRTQQEDSAVYLCASSAIQGYTEAFFGQGTRLTVV.

CDR3 protein: CASSSMDIAGNTIYF. DNA of the CDR3: TGTGCCAGCAGTTCTATGGACATCGCGGGAAACACCATATATTTT. This chain joins TRBV28 and TRBJ1-3; tentative D call: TRBD1 (5 bases). V was shortened by 4 bases and J by 4 bases, with 14 bases between the two germline ends. The CDR3 contains 15 residues. From germline, CDR1 is MDHEN and CDR2 SYDVKM.

V gene TRBV28 combines with J gene TRBJ1-5; weak D call: TRBD1 (5 bases). V lost 0 bases and J lost 0, with 12 bases in between. CDR1 and CDR2 from the germline V gene are MDHEN and SYDVKM. The CDR3 spans 17 residues. CDR3 protein: CASSLWQGKYSNQPQHF. Here the CDR3 DNA reads TGTGCCAGCAGTTTATGGCAGGGAAAATATAGCAATCAGCCCCAGCATTTT.

The rearrangement joins TRBV7-2 to TRBJ2-2; 8 nucleotides agree with TRBD1. After removal of 5 bases from V and 4 bases from J, the junction contained 9 bases not matched to a gene. Germline V lookup: CDR1 SGHTA, CDR2 FQGNSA. This CDR3 has 16 residues. CDR3 bases: TGTGCCAGCAGCCCCGGAAGGACAGGGCGCACCGGGGAGCTGTTTTTT. Its protein product is CASSPGRTGRTGELFF.